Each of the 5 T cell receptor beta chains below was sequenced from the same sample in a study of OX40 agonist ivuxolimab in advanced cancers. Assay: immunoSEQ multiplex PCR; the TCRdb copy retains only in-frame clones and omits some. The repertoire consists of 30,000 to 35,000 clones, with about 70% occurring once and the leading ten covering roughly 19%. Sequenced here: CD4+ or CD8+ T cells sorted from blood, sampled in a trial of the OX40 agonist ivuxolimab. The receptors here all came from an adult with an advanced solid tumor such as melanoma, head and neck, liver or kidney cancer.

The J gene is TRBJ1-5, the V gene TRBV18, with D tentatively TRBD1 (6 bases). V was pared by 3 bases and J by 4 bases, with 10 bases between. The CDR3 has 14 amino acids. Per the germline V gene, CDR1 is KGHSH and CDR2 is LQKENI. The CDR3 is CASSPVQGNQPQHF. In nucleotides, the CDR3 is TGTGCCAGCTCACCCGTCCAGGGGAATCAGCCCCAGCATTTT.

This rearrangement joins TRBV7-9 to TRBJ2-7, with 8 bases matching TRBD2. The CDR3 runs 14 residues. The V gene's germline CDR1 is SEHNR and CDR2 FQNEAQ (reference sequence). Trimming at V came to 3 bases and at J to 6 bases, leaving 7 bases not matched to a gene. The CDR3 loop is CASSLSAGGREQYV. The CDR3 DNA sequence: TGTGCCAGCAGCTTGAGCGCGGGGGGCCGCGAGCAGTACGTC.

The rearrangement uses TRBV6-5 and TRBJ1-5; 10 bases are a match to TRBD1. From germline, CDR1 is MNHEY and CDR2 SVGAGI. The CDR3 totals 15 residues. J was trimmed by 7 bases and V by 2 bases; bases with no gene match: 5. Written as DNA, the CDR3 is TGTGCCAGCAGTTACGACAGGGGGCTCGGGCAGCCCCAGCATTTT. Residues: CASSYDRGLGQPQHF.

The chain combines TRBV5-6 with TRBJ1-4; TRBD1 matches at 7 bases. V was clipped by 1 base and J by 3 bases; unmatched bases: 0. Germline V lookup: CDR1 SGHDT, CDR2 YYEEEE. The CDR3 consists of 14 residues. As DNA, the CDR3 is TGTGCCAGCAGCTTGCAGGGGGCTAATGAAAAACTGTTTTTT. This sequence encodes CASSLQGANEKLFF.

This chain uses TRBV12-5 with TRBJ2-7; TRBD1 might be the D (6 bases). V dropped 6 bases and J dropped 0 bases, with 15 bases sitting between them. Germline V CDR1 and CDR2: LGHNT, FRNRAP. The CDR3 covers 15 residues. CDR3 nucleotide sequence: TGTGCTAGTGGCGAAACAGGGATTAGCTCCTACGAGCAGTACTTC. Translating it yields CASGETGISSYEQYF. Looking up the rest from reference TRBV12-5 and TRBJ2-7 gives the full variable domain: DARVTQTPRHKVTEMGQEVTMRCQPILGHNTVFWYRQTMMQGLELLAYFRNRAPLDDSGMPKDRFSAEMPDATLATLKIQPSEPRDSAVYFCASGETGISSYEQYFGPGTRLTVT.